The sequence of this T cell receptor (beta chain) was determined in a study of shared clonotypes between healthy human individuals. At the level of the study: Aged between 18 and 49, the donors were two women and a few men. Each donor's CD8 memory used one plate, CD8 naive two, each CD4 subset three.

CDR3 length equals 13 residues. The germline V gene has CDR1 SGHDT and CDR2 YYEEEE. Trimming removed 6 bases at V and 8 bases at J, with 17 bases between. Some clones are missing from TCRdb's copy, which holds only in-frame ones; the method was immunoSEQ multiplex PCR. The sample lists about 1.4 million clones; roughly 95% were seen once. Sequencing input: naive CD4+ T cells sorted from blood. Indicated subset: CD45RA+ positively selected. The source of this sequence is a man aged 25 to 45 in good health. The chain links TRBV5-6 to TRBJ1-2; tentative D call: TRBD1 (5 bases). CDR3 DNA sequence: TGTGCCAGCACCGTTTGGGGGTCGGAGGGCTACACCTTC. It codes for CASTVWGSEGYTF.